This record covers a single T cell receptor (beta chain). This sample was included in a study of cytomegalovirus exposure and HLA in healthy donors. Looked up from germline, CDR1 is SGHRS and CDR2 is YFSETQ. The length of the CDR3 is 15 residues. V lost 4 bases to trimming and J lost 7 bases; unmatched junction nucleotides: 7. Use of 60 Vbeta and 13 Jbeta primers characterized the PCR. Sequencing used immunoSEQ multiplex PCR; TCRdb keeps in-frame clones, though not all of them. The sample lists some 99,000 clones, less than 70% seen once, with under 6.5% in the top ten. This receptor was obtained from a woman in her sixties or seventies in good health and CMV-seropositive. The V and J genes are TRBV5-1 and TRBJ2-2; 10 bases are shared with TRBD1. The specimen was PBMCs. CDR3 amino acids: CASSLQGTGVGELFF. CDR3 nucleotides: TGCGCCAGCAGCCTTCAAGGGACAGGGGTCGGGGAGCTGTTTTTT.